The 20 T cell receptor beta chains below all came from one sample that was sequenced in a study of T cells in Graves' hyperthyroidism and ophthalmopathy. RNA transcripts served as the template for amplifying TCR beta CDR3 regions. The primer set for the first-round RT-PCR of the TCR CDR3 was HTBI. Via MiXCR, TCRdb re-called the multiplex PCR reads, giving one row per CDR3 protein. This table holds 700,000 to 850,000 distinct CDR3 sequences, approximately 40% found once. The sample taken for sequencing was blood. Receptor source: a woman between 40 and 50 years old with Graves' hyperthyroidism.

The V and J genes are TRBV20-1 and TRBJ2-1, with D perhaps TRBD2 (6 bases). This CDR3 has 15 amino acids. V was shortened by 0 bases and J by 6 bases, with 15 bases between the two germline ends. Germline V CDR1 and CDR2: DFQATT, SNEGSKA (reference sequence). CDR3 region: CSARDLAANLNEQFF. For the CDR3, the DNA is TGCAGTGCTAGAGATTTAGCGGCAAACCTCAATGAGCAGTTCTTC.

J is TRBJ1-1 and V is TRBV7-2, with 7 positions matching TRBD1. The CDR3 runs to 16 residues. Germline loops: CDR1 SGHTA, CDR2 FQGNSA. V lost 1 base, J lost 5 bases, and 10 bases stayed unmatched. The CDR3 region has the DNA TGTGCCAGCAGCTTAGATCGGGCAGGGGGAGGTACTGAAGCTTTCTTT. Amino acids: CASSLDRAGGGTEAFF.

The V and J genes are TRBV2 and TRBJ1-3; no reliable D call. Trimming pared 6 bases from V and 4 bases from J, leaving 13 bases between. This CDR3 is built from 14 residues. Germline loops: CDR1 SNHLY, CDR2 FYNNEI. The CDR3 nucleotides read TGTGCCAGCAGCTCCTCGCCGGAGGGAAACACCATATATTTT. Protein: CASSSSPEGNTIYF.

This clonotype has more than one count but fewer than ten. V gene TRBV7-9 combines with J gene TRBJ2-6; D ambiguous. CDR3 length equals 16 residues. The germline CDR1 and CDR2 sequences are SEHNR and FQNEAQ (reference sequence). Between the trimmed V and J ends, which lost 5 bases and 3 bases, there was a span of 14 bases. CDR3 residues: CASSLPPTLGANVLTF. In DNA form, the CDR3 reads TGTGCCAGCAGCCTCCCGCCGACACTTGGGGCCAACGTCCTGACTTTC.

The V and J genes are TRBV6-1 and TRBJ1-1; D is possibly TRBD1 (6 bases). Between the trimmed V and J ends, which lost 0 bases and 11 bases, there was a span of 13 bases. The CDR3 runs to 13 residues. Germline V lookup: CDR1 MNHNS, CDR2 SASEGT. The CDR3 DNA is TGTGCCAGCAGTGAAGCGAACAGGGCGGGCGCTTTCTTT. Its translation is CASSEANRAGAFF.

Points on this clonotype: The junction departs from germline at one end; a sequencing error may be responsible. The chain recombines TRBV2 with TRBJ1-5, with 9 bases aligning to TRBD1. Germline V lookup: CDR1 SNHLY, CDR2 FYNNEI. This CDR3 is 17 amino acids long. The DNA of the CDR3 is TGCGCCAGCAGCCGGGTGGACAGGGGCCAAACAGGGCAGCCCCAGCATTTT. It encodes CASSRVDRGQTGQPQHF.

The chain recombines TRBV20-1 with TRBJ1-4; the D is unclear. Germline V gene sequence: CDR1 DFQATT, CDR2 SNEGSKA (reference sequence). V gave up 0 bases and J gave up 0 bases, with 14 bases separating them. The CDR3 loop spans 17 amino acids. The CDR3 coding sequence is TGCAGTGCTAGAGACCGCGTCGGTGGAGCAACTAATGAAAAACTGTTTTTT. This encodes CSARDRVGGATNEKLFF.

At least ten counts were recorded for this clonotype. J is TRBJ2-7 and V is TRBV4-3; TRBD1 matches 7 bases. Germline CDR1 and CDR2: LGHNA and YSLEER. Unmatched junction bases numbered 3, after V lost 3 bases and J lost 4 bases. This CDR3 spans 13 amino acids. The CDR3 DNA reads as TGCGCCAGCAGCCACCGACAGGGATACGAGCAGTACTTC. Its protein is CASSHRQGYEQYF.

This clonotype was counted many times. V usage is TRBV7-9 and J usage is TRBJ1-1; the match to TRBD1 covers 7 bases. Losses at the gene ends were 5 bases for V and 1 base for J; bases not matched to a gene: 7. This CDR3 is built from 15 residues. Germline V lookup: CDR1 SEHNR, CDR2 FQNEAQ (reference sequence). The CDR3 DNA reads TGTGCCAGCAGCGGCTGGGACAGACAGAACACTGAAGCTTTCTTT. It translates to CASSGWDRQNTEAFF.

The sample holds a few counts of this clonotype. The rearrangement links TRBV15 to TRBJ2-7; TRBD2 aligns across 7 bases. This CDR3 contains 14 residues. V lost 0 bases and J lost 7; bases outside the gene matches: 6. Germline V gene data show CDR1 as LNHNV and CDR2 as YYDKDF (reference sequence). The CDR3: CATSRDLGAGEQYF. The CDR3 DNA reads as TGTGCCACCAGCAGAGACCTAGGAGCGGGGGAGCAGTACTTC.

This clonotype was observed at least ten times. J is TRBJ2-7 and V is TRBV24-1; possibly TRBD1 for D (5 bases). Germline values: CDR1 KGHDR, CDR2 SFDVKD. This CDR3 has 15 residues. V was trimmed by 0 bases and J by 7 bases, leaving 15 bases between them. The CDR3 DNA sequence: TGTGCCACCAGTGATTTGCGGTCAGGGTCTGGGGAGCAGTACTTC. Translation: CATSDLRSGSGEQYF.

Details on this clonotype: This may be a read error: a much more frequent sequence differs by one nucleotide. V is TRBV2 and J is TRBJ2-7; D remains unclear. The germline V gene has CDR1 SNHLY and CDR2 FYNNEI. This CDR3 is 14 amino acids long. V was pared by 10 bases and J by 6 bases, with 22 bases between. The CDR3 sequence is CATSTWEGLSEQYF. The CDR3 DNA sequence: TGTGCCACCAGCACCTGGGAAGGGCTGTCCGAGCAGTACTTC.

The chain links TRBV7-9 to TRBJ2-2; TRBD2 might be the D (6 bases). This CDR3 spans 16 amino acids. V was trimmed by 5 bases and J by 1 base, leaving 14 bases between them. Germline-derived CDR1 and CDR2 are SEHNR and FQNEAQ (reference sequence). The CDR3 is CASSQEPGGNTGELFF. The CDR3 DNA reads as TGTGCCAGCAGCCAAGAACCCGGGGGGAACACCGGGGAGCTGTTTTTT.

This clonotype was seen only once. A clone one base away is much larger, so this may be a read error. In DNA, the CDR3 is TGCAGTGCTTTGCTTCGGTACACTGAAGCTTTCTTT. Residues: CSALLRYTEAFF. This chain connects TRBV20-1 to TRBJ1-1; the D is unclear. CDR1 and CDR2 (germline): DFQATT, SNEGSKA (reference sequence). V was cut by 5 bases and J by 3 bases, with 10 bases left in between. CDR3 length: 12 residues.

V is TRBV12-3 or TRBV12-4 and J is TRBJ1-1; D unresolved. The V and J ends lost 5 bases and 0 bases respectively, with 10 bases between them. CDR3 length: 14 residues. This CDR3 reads CASSKPVMNTEAFF. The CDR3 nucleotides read TGTGCCAGCAGTAAACCCGTCATGAACACTGAAGCTTTCTTT.

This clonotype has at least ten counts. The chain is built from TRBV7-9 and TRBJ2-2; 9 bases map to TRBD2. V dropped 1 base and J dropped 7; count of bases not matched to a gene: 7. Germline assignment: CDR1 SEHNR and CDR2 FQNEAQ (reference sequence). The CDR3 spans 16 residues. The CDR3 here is CASSLGLAAEGGELFF. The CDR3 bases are TGTGCCAGCAGCTTAGGACTAGCGGCCGAAGGCGGGGAGCTGTTTTTT. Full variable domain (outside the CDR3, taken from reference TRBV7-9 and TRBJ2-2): DTGVSQNPRHKITKRGQNVTFRCDPISEHNRLYWYRQTLGQGPEFLTYFQNEAQLEKSRLLSDRFSAERPKGSFSTLEIQRTEQGDSAMYLCASSLGLAAEGGELFFGEGSRLTVL.

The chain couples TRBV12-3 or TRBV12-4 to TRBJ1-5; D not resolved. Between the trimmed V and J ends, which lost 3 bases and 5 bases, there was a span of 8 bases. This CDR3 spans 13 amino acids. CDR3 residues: CASSFLTDQPQHF. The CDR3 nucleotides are TGTGCCAGCAGTTTTCTCACGGATCAGCCCCAGCATTTT.

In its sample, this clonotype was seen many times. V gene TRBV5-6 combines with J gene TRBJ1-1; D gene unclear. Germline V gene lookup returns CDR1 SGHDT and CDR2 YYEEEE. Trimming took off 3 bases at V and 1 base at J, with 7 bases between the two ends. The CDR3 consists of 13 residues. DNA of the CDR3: TGTGCCAGCAGCTCGTCACCGAACACTGAAGCTTTCTTT. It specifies CASSSSPNTEAFF.

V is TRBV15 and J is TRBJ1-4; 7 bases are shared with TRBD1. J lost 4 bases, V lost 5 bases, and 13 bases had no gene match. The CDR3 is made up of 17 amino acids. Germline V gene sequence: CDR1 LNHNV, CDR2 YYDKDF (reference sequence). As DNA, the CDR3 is TGTGCCACCAGCGGGTGGGCAGGGGGACTGATTAATGAAAAACTGTTTTTT. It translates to CATSGWAGGLINEKLFF.

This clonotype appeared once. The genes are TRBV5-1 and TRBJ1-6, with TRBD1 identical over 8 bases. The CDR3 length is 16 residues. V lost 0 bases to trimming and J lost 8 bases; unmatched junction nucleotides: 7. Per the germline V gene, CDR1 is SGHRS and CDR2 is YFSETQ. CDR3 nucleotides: TGCGCCAGCAGCTTGGAGTTCCAGGACAGGGATTCACCCCTCCACTTT. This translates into CASSLEFQDRDSPLHF.